This is a list of T cell receptor beta chains from one sample in a study of shared clonotypes between healthy human individuals. Sequencing was performed with immunoSEQ multiplex PCR; in TCRdb, only in-frame clones are kept and a portion is missing. The data show about 380,000 clones, 95% to 97% seen once. Sequencing input: memory CD8+ T cells sorted from blood. These receptors were taken from a man aged 25 to 45 in good health. Each CDR3 is given with its conserved first and last residue. Each record gives: V gene, D gene, clone size, J gene, CDR3 protein, CDR3 DNA. D genes are given only for firm matches. Expanded clones are given a class, and other clones once, few, many or no size at all.

V: TRBV28
D: TRBD2
size: once
J: TRBJ2-7
CDR3: CASSFGTKNYEQYF
DNA: TGTGCCAGCAGTTTTGGGACTAAAAACTACGAGCAGTACTTC

V: TRBV14
D: NA
size: NA
J: TRBJ1-1
CDR3: CASSPRTVNTEAFF
DNA: TGTGCCAGCAGCCCCCGGACGGTTAACACTGAAGCTTTCTTT

V: TRBV29-1
D: TRBD2
size: NA
J: TRBJ2-5
CDR3: CSVVGGETQYF
DNA: TGCAGCGTTGTGGGGGGGGAGACCCAGTACTTC

V: TRBV28
D: TRBD2
size: NA
J: TRBJ2-1
CDR3: CASSLLGLAGGGDEQFF
DNA: TGTGCCAGCAGCCTTTTGGGCCTAGCGGGAGGGGGCGATGAGCAGTTCTTC

V: TRBV7-8
D: TRBD2
size: NA
J: TRBJ2-1
CDR3: CASSLATGTSGINEQFF
DNA: TGTGCCAGCAGCTTAGCAACCGGGACTAGCGGGATCAATGAGCAGTTCTTC

V: TRBV19
D: NA
size: NA
J: TRBJ1-5
CDR3: CASSIGGRPNQPQHF
DNA: TGTGCCAGTAGTATTGGGGGGCGGCCCAATCAGCCCCAGCATTTT

V: TRBV2
D: NA
size: NA
J: TRBJ2-3
CDR3: CASSPKGSEDTQYF
DNA: TGTGCCAGCAGTCCCAAGGGTTCGGAGGATACGCAGTATTTT

V: TRBV11-2
D: TRBD2
size: once
J: TRBJ2-3
CDR3: CASSLRTVGLAIGDTQYF
DNA: TGTGCCAGCAGCTTACGGACAGTAGGACTAGCAATAGGAGATACGCAGTATTTT

V: TRBV5-1
D: NA
size: once
J: TRBJ2-3
CDR3: CASSIEDTQYF
DNA: TGCGCCAGCAGCATAGAAGATACGCAGTATTTT

V: TRBV7-3
D: NA
size: NA
J: TRBJ2-1
CDR3: CASSLTLASSSYNEQFF
DNA: TGTGCCAGCAGCTTAACGTTGGCCTCTAGCTCCTACAATGAGCAGTTCTTC

V: TRBV21-1
D: NA
size: NA
J: TRBJ2-7
CDR3: CASSKRIAGAYEQYF
DNA: TGTGCCAGCAGCAAAAGGATAGCGGGAGCCTACGAGCAGTACTTC

V: TRBV28
D: NA
size: NA
J: TRBJ1-2
CDR3: CASSLGGGYGYTF
DNA: TGTGCCAGCAGTTTAGGGGGGGGCTATGGCTACACCTTC

V: TRBV6-1
D: TRBD2
size: NA
J: TRBJ2-4
CDR3: CASSESSGRVHILAKNIQYF
DNA: TGTGCCAGCAGTGAATCTAGCGGGAGGGTCCATATTTTAGCCAAAAACATTCAGTACTTC

V: TRBV5-1
D: TRBD2
size: once
J: TRBJ2-3
CDR3: CASSLGREGLDTQYF
DNA: TGCGCCAGCAGCTTGGGGCGGGAGGGCCTCGATACGCAGTATTTT

V: TRBV6-1
D: NA
size: NA
J: TRBJ2-7
CDR3: CASSGRGLATSSYEQYF
DNA: TGTGCCAGCAGTGGGAGAGGTTTAGCGACTAGCTCCTACGAGCAGTACTTC

V: TRBV28
D: NA
size: NA
J: TRBJ2-2
CDR3: CASSLETGNTGELFF
DNA: TGTGCCAGCAGCCTAGAAACAGGGAACACCGGGGAGCTGTTTTTT

V: TRBV6-6
D: NA
size: NA
J: TRBJ2-1
CDR3: CASAVAAEQFF
DNA: TGTGCCAGCGCCGTAGCGGCAGAGCAGTTCTTC

V: TRBV2
D: NA
size: NA
J: TRBJ2-3
CDR3: CASSDDGRDTQYF
DNA: TGTGCCAGCAGTGATGACGGACGTGATACGCAGTATTTT

V: TRBV4-1
D: TRBD2
size: NA
J: TRBJ2-1
CDR3: CASSVPSGLGFDEQFF
DNA: TGCGCCAGCAGCGTACCTTCGGGACTAGGGTTTGATGAGCAGTTCTTC

V: TRBV13
D: NA
size: NA
J: TRBJ2-1
CDR3: CASSLDRSSYNEQFF
DNA: TGTGCCAGCAGCTTAGATCGGAGCTCCTACAATGAGCAGTTCTTC

V: TRBV28
D: TRBD2
size: NA
J: TRBJ2-5
CDR3: CASSWGLAGGEETQYF
DNA: TGTGCCAGCAGTTGGGGGCTAGCGGGAGGGGAAGAGACCCAGTACTTC

V: TRBV7-2
D: NA
size: NA
J: TRBJ2-3
CDR3: CASSLGVLAKPTDTQYF
DNA: TGTGCCAGCAGCCTAGGGGTACTAGCCAAACCCACAGATACGCAGTATTTT

V: TRBV5-1
D: NA
size: NA
J: TRBJ1-1
CDR3: CASSWTLSKGHGNTEAFF
DNA: TGCGCCAGCAGCTGGACGCTGAGCAAGGGCCATGGGAACACTGAAGCTTTCTTT

V: TRBV19
D: TRBD2
size: NA
J: TRBJ2-1
CDR3: CASISTSDRNEQFF
DNA: TGTGCCAGTATCTCGACTAGCGACAGGAATGAGCAGTTCTTC

V: TRBV5-6
D: NA
size: NA
J: TRBJ2-4
CDR3: CASSYRGWLAKNIQYF
DNA: TGTGCCAGCAGCTATAGAGGGTGGCTAGCCAAAAACATTCAGTACTTC

V: TRBV11-2
D: NA
size: once
J: TRBJ2-1
CDR3: CASSLRGAPYNEQFF
DNA: TGTGCCAGCAGCCTCCGGGGGGCCCCTTACAATGAGCAGTTCTTC

V: TRBV11-3
D: TRBD2
size: NA
J: TRBJ2-1
CDR3: CASSLGTSGTNEQFF
DNA: TGTGCCAGCAGCCTCGGGACTAGCGGGACGAATGAGCAGTTCTTC

V: TRBV27
D: TRBD1
size: NA
J: TRBJ2-7
CDR3: CASSAETGPPLYEQYF
DNA: TGTGCCAGCAGTGCCGAGACAGGGCCCCCTCTCTACGAGCAGTACTTC

V: TRBV28
D: NA
size: NA
J: TRBJ2-7
CDR3: CASSPAATGYPHF
DNA: TGTGCCAGCAGTCCTGCCGCCACAGGGTACCCTCACTTC

V: TRBV19
D: TRBD2
size: NA
J: TRBJ2-2
CDR3: CASRHTSGRTGELFF
DNA: TGTGCCAGTAGACATACTAGCGGACGCACCGGGGAGCTGTTTTTT

V: TRBV19
D: NA
size: once
J: TRBJ2-7
CDR3: CASSPQGWRQYF
DNA: TGTGCCAGTAGTCCCCAAGGGTGGAGGCAGTACTTC

V: TRBV15
D: NA
size: NA
J: TRBJ1-4
CDR3: CATRRPGDEKLFF
DNA: TGTGCCACCAGACGGCCAGGGGATGAAAAACTGTTTTTT

V: TRBV4-1
D: TRBD1
size: NA
J: TRBJ2-7
CDR3: CASSQRQGNYEQYF
DNA: TGCGCCAGCAGCCAGAGACAGGGGAACTACGAGCAGTACTTC

V: TRBV27
D: TRBD2
size: NA
J: TRBJ2-1
CDR3: CASSHSGRAFNEQFF
DNA: TGTGCCAGCAGTCATAGCGGGAGGGCGTTCAATGAGCAGTTCTTC

V: TRBV4-1
D: TRBD1
size: NA
J: TRBJ2-7
CDR3: CASSQDWGQGLSEQYF
DNA: TGCGCCAGCAGCCAAGATTGGGGACAGGGTCTAAGTGAGCAGTACTTC

V: TRBV6-5
D: NA
size: NA
J: TRBJ2-2
CDR3: CASTIGRLNTGELFF
DNA: TGTGCCAGCACCATCGGACGGCTGAACACCGGGGAGCTGTTTTTT

V: TRBV4-2
D: NA
size: NA
J: TRBJ2-7
CDR3: CASSQDLPGEQYF
DNA: TGTGCCAGCAGCCAAGATTTGCCGGGCGAGCAGTACTTC

V: TRBV5-4
D: NA
size: NA
J: TRBJ2-6
CDR3: CASSPYSSGANVLTF
DNA: TGTGCCAGCAGCCCCTACAGCTCTGGGGCCAACGTCCTGACTTTC

V: TRBV28
D: TRBD1
size: NA
J: TRBJ2-7
CDR3: CASSYRGRYEQYF
DNA: TGTGCCAGCAGTTACAGGGGGAGATACGAGCAGTACTTC

V: TRBV5-5
D: NA
size: NA
J: TRBJ2-2
CDR3: CASSVNTGELFF
DNA: TGTGCCAGCAGCGTGAACACCGGGGAGCTGTTTTTT

V: TRBV6-5
D: NA
size: NA
J: TRBJ2-1
CDR3: CASSSSRGRSYNEQFF
DNA: TGTGCCAGCAGTTCCTCCCGAGGGCGCTCCTACAATGAGCAGTTCTTC

V: TRBV7-9
D: NA
size: NA
J: TRBJ1-2
CDR3: CASSVVGNYGYTF
DNA: TGTGCCAGCAGCGTAGTAGGGAACTATGGCTACACCTTC

V: TRBV6-5
D: NA
size: NA
J: TRBJ2-7
CDR3: CASSYSYAYEQYF
DNA: TGTGCCAGCAGTTACTCGTACGCATACGAGCAGTACTTC

V: TRBV28
D: NA
size: NA
J: TRBJ1-4
CDR3: CASSLARATNEKLFF
DNA: TGTGCCAGCAGTCTGGCTAGGGCAACTAATGAAAAACTGTTTTTT

V: TRBV7-6
D: NA
size: NA
J: TRBJ2-7
CDR3: CASSPNLRAEAPSEQYF
DNA: TGTGCCAGCAGCCCGAACCTGAGGGCGGAGGCCCCTTCCGAGCAGTACTTC

V: TRBV29-1
D: NA
size: NA
J: TRBJ1-4
CDR3: CSALQGGQEKLFF
DNA: TGCAGCGCCTTACAGGGAGGACAGGAAAAACTGTTTTTT

V: TRBV7-3
D: TRBD2
size: NA
J: TRBJ2-5
CDR3: CASSSQSGRWETQYF
DNA: TGTGCCAGCAGCTCTCAAAGCGGGAGATGGGAGACCCAGTACTTC

V: TRBV7-9
D: TRBD2
size: NA
J: TRBJ2-3
CDR3: CASSPTWREVTDTQYF
DNA: TGTGCCAGCAGCCCCACCTGGCGGGAGGTCACAGATACGCAGTATTTT

V: TRBV15
D: NA
size: NA
J: TRBJ1-4
CDR3: CATSRDRGKEKLFF
DNA: TGTGCCACCAGCAGAGACAGGGGAAAGGAAAAACTGTTTTTT

V: TRBV27
D: NA
size: NA
J: TRBJ2-5
CDR3: CASSLQETQYF
DNA: TGTGCCAGCAGTCTCCAAGAGACCCAGTACTTC

V: TRBV5-1
D: NA
size: NA
J: TRBJ2-1
CDR3: CASSLYPGTYNEQFF
DNA: TGCGCCAGCAGCTTGTACCCGGGTACCTACAATGAGCAGTTCTTC

V: TRBV5-4
D: TRBD1
size: NA
J: TRBJ2-5
CDR3: CASSLDRGRETQYF
DNA: TGTGCCAGCAGCTTGGACAGGGGGCGAGAGACCCAGTACTTC

V: TRBV29-1
D: NA
size: NA
J: TRBJ2-7
CDR3: CSEVKRYRYEQYF
DNA: TGCAGCGAAGTGAAGCGCTACCGCTACGAGCAGTACTTC

V: TRBV29-1
D: NA
size: NA
J: TRBJ1-1
CDR3: CSVIQGRTEAFF
DNA: TGCAGCGTCATACAGGGCCGGACTGAAGCTTTCTTT

V: TRBV4-2
D: TRBD2
size: NA
J: TRBJ2-1
CDR3: CASRSESGSSYNEQFF
DNA: TGTGCCAGCAGGTCTGAGAGCGGGAGCTCCTACAATGAGCAGTTCTTC

V: TRBV7-2
D: NA
size: NA
J: TRBJ1-3
CDR3: CASSLVSASSGNTIYF
DNA: TGTGCCAGCAGCTTAGTGTCGGCTAGCTCTGGAAACACCATATATTTT

V: TRBV9
D: TRBD2
size: NA
J: TRBJ2-3
CDR3: CASGTSGSTDTQYF
DNA: TGTGCCAGTGGTACTAGCGGGAGCACAGATACGCAGTATTTT

V: TRBV6-1
D: TRBD2
size: NA
J: TRBJ2-1
CDR3: CASSALAGYYNEQFF
DNA: TGTGCCAGCAGCGCCCTAGCGGGGTATTACAATGAGCAGTTCTTC

V: TRBV10-3
D: NA
size: NA
J: TRBJ2-1
CDR3: CAIREYNEQFF
DNA: TGTGCCATCAGAGAGTACAATGAGCAGTTCTTC